Below are 2 T cell receptor beta chains sequenced from a single sample in a study of blood T cell repertoires in COVID-19. The table came from immunoSEQ multiplex PCR; TCRdb's copy has only in-frame clones and leaves some out. This repertoire shows about 58,000 clones, around 78% found once; its top ten account for approximately 4.9%. Sequenced material: peripheral blood. The receptors were sampled from a human donor in a cohort sampled during active COVID-19.

CDR3 nucleotide sequence: TGTGCCAGCAGTGAGGGGGAGTTCGGACAGGGCCATGGGGAGCAGTACTTC. This translates into CASSEGEFGQGHGEQYF. The rearrangement links TRBV6-1 to TRBJ2-7; TRBD1 matches 8 bases. Trimming cost V 3 bases and J 7 bases; bases outside gene matches: 17. This CDR3 is built from 17 residues. The germline V gene has CDR1 MNHNS and CDR2 SASEGT.

The genes are TRBV28 and TRBJ2-5; 9 bases fit TRBD1. CDR3 length: 15 residues. Germline V gene data show CDR1 as MDHEN and CDR2 as SYDVKM. The junction had 8 bases not matched to a gene; V was cut back by 5 bases and J by 4 bases. CDR3 in amino acids: CASSTHRGRGETQYF. In nucleotides, the CDR3 is TGTGCCAGCAGTACCCACAGGGGGCGAGGAGAGACCCAGTACTTC.